The 9 T cell receptor beta chains given below trace back to one sample, sequenced in a study of T cells in Graves' hyperthyroidism and ophthalmopathy. From RNA transcripts, TCR beta CDR3 regions were amplified. TCR CDR3 regions were first amplified by RT-PCR with HTBI primers. A single record per CDR3 protein comes from TCRdb applying MiXCR to the multiplex PCR reads. This table holds approximately 740,000 distinct CDR3 sequences, 14% found once. What was sequenced was blood. These receptors were taken from a woman aged 18-30 years with Graves' hyperthyroidism.

This clonotype was detected many times. The chain couples TRBV20-1 to TRBJ2-7; D is ambiguous. Germline V lookup: CDR1 DFQATT, CDR2 SNEGSKA (reference sequence). This CDR3 region has 13 residues. Trimming pared 0 bases from V and 7 bases from J, leaving 13 bases between. CDR3 nucleotides: TGCAGTGCTAGAGATTCTCGCCCATGGGAGCAGTACTTC. It yields the protein CSARDSRPWEQYF.

This clonotype was seen repeatedly, ten times or more. The CDR3 nucleotides are TGTGCCAGCAGGCCCGATCGGACAGGGCTGGGTTATCAGCCCCAGCATTTT. Its protein product is CASRPDRTGLGYQPQHF. This chain joins TRBV2 and TRBJ1-5; TRBD1 matches at 8 bases. Germline V gene data show CDR1 as SNHLY and CDR2 as FYNNEI. J gave up 5 bases and V 6 bases, and 15 bases lay outside the gene matches. The CDR3 is made up of 17 amino acids. The complete variable domain, with remaining parts taken from reference TRBV2 and TRBJ1-5, reads EPEVTQTPSHQVTQMGQEVILRCVPISNHLYFYWYRQILGQKVEFLVSFYNNEISEKSEIFDDQFSVERPDGSNFTLKIRSTKLEDSAMYFCASRPDRTGLGYQPQHFGDGTRLSIL.

The rearrangement links TRBV30 to TRBJ2-6; D call uncertain. Per germline, CDR1 GTSNPN and CDR2 SVGIG (reference sequence). The V gene lost 4 bases and the J gene lost 0 bases, with 4 bases spanning the gap. This CDR3 comprises 13 residues. CDR3 in amino acids: CAWIISGANVLTF. The CDR3 DNA is TGTGCCTGGATTATCTCTGGGGCCAACGTCCTGACTTTC.

This clonotype was counted many times. The chain links TRBV6-2 or TRBV6-3 to TRBJ2-1, with 12 bases matching TRBD2. Germline CDR1 reads MNHEY; CDR2 reads SVGEGT. J gave up 7 bases and V 3 bases, and 4 bases lay outside the gene matches. The length of the CDR3 is 15 residues. CDR3 amino acids: CASSYGLAGLNEQFF. For the CDR3, the DNA is TGTGCCAGCAGTTATGGACTAGCGGGATTGAATGAGCAGTTCTTC.

Only a few counts were recorded for this clonotype. Here the CDR3 reads CASSYQPAYEQYF. DNA for the CDR3: TGTGCCAGCAGTTACCAACCGGCCTACGAGCAGTACTTC. This chain links TRBV6-5 with TRBJ2-7; D ambiguous. Germline values: CDR1 MNHEY, CDR2 SVGAGI. V was pared by 2 bases and J by 2 bases, with 7 bases between. This CDR3 comprises 13 residues.

The sample holds a few counts of this clonotype. This may stem from a read error, because a much larger clone lies one nucleotide away. The genes are TRBV12-3 or TRBV12-4 and TRBJ2-7; 7 bases agree with TRBD1. After removal of 3 bases from V and 7 bases from J, the junction contained 9 bases not matched to a gene. The CDR3 spans 14 residues. The CDR3, as DNA: TGTGCCAGCAGTTTGAGGGGGCCGATAGATGAGCAGTACTTC. It is translated as CASSLRGPIDEQYF.

Ten or more counts support this clonotype. The rearrangement joins TRBV7-8 to TRBJ2-2, with 8 bases fitting TRBD2. V shed 3 bases and J 2 bases; nucleotides not matched to a gene: 5. This CDR3 has 16 residues. From germline, CDR1 is SGHVS and CDR2 FQNEAQ. The chain's CDR3 is CASSFEAGANTGELFF. The CDR3 DNA reads as TGTGCCAGCAGCTTCGAAGCGGGAGCTAACACCGGGGAGCTGTTTTTT.

The chain uses TRBV15 and TRBJ1-1; no clear D gene. The V gene lost 0 bases and the J gene lost 7 bases, with 6 bases spanning the gap. The length of the CDR3 is 12 residues. Germline lookup yields CDR1 LNHNV and CDR2 YYDKDF (reference sequence). The CDR3 spells CATSREDGEAFF. The CDR3 DNA follows: TGTGCCACCAGCAGAGAGGACGGTGAAGCTTTCTTT. Looking up the rest from reference TRBV15 and TRBJ1-1 gives the full variable domain: DAMVIQNPRYQVTQFGKPVTLSCSQTLNHNVMYWYQQKSSQAPKLLFHYYDKDFNNEADTPDNFQSRRPNTSFCFLDIRSPGLGDTAMYLCATSREDGEAFFGQGTRLTVV.

In its sample, this clonotype was seen once. Relative to the germline gene, one junction end is altered; a read error may explain this. V and J are TRBV18 and TRBJ2-7; D gene unclear. The CDR3 covers 15 residues. Per the germline V gene, CDR1 is KGHSH and CDR2 is LQKENI. This CDR3 is CASSPSPESSYEQLF. The DNA of the CDR3 is TGTGCCAGCTCACCGTCGCCAGAATCGTCCTATGAGCAGCTCTTC.